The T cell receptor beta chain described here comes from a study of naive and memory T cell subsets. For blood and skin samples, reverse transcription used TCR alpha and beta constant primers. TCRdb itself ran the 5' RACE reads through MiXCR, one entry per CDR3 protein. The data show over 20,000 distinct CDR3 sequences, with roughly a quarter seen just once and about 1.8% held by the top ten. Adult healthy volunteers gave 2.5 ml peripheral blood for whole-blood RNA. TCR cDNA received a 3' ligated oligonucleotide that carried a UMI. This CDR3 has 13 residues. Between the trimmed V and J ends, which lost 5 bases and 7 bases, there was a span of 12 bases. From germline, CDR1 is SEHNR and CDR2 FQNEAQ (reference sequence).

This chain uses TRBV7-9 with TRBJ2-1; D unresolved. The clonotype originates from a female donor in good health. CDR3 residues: CASSPATHNEQFF. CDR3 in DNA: TGTGCCAGCAGCCCCGCTACCCATAATGAGCAGTTCTTC.